This T cell receptor (beta chain) was recovered during a study of T cells in Graves' hyperthyroidism and ophthalmopathy. Ten or more counts support this clonotype. TCR beta CDR3 region amplification was performed from RNA transcripts. Initially, a first-round RT-PCR of the TCR CDR3 employed the HTBI primer set. Each CDR3 protein is one row after TCRdb ran MiXCR on the multiplex PCR reads. The data show fewer than 55,000 distinct CDR3 sequences, approximately 50% seen once. The CDR3 is 11 residues long. V was trimmed by 5 bases and J by 7 bases, leaving 9 bases between them. Germline V gives CDR1 MNHNY, CDR2 SVGAGI (reference sequence). When ophthalmopathy did not progress within 18 months, Graves' hyperthyroidism was considered stable. Each diagnosis drew on symptoms, thyroxine, TRAb, thyroid ultrasound and orbital computed tomography findings.

The specimen sequenced was peripheral blood or thyroid tissue (not recorded which). The clonotype originates from a man younger than 35 with Graves' hyperthyroidism. The J gene is TRBJ2-7, the V gene TRBV6-6; D remains ambiguous. The CDR3 bases are TGTGCCAGCAGTCTTCATAGGGAGCAGTACTTC. This encodes CASSLHREQYF.